This entry lists 32 T cell receptor beta chains sequenced from one sample in a study of blood T cell repertoires in COVID-19. Data came from immunoSEQ multiplex PCR; TCRdb stores just in-frame clones and leaves some out. This sample yields around 400,000 clones, of which about nine tenths are seen a single time; about 0.9% belongs to the top ten. Input material: PBMCs or T cells enriched from blood (not recorded which). The receptor source for this set is a woman in her 40s who had been exposed to COVID-19.

Only one count was recorded for this clone. V usage is TRBV6-1 and J usage is TRBJ1-6; the D is unclear. CDR1 MNHNS and CDR2 SASEGT come from the germline V gene. Deletions cut 1 base from V and 9 bases from J, with 13 bases between. CDR3 length: 15 residues. CDR3 coding DNA: TGTGCCAGCAGTGAAGATCCGGGTACGAGTTCACCCCTCCACTTT. Translated, it gives CASSEDPGTSSPLHF.

This sequence joins TRBV21-1 and TRBJ1-3; the table's D call of TRBD1 was not tested on the DNA. TRBV21-1 is listed as a pseudogene. The CDR3 length is 18 residues. The CDR3 sequence is CASDVYIYRELSGNTIYF. DNA for the CDR3: TGTGCCAGTGACGTCTACATTTACAGGGAGCTCTCTGGAAACACCATATATTTT.

The V call is TRBV27, the J call TRBJ1-6; D might be TRBD1 (6 bases). V lost 4 bases, J lost 5 bases, and 18 bases lay in between. The CDR3 has 17 amino acids. The germline V gene encodes CDR1 MNHEY and CDR2 SMNVEV (reference sequence). The CDR3 DNA reads TGTGCCAGCAGTTCCCCAGGCAGGGGAGGGAATAATTCACCCCTCCACTTT. Amino acids: CASSSPGRGGNNSPLHF.

This clone showed up just once. CDR3 DNA sequence: TGTGCCAGCACCTATAGGGGGAACACTGAAGCTTTCTTT. As protein: CASTYRGNTEAFF. The rearrangement links TRBV11-1 to TRBJ1-1; D might be TRBD1 (5 bases). CDR3 length: 13 residues. Deletions cut 7 bases from V and 1 base from J, with 10 bases between. The germline gives CDR1 SGHAT, CDR2 FQDESV (reference sequence).

J is TRBJ2-5 and V is TRBV20-1, with TRBD2 matching over 8 bases. Germline CDR1 DFQATT, CDR2 SNEGSKA (reference sequence). J gave up 7 bases and V 6 bases, and 4 bases lay outside the gene matches. CDR3 length: 11 residues. The CDR3 region is CSALSGMTQYF. The CDR3 coding sequence is TGCAGTGCCCTTAGCGGGATGACCCAGTACTTC.

V is TRBV10-1 and J is TRBJ2-1; 11 nucleotides line up with TRBD1. The CDR3 is made up of 16 amino acids. Germline values: CDR1 WNHNN, CDR2 SYGVQD (reference sequence). The J segment lost 4 bases and the V segment lost 0 bases, leaving 2 bases of the junction unmatched. The CDR3 region is CASSESRDRGYNEQFF. CDR3 coding DNA: TGCGCCAGCAGTGAGTCGAGGGACAGGGGGTACAATGAGCAGTTCTTC.

This sequence joins TRBV6-6 and TRBJ2-7, with 10 positions matching TRBD1. The CDR3 contains 16 residues. CDR1 is MNHNY and CDR2 is SVGAGI in the germline V gene (reference sequence). After removal of 0 bases from V and 3 bases from J, the junction contained 5 bases not matched to a gene. As DNA, the CDR3 is TGTGCCAGCAGTTACTCGGGACAGGGGATGGGCTACGAGCAGTACTTC. As protein: CASSYSGQGMGYEQYF.

This clone was counted a few times. The chain recombines TRBV10-1 with TRBJ2-7; 7 bases agree with TRBD1. The V segment lost 10 bases and the J segment 8 bases; nucleotides outside the gene matches: 8. This CDR3 spans 11 amino acids. Germline V gene lookup returns CDR1 WNHNN and CDR2 SYGVQD (reference sequence). The CDR3 coding sequence is TGCGCCACCACGACAGGGAACAAGCAGTACTTC. It yields the protein CATTTGNKQYF.

The chain has TRBV7-9 and TRBJ2-3; 10 bases are shared with TRBD1. Germline loops: CDR1 SEHNR, CDR2 FQNEAQ (reference sequence). V shed 4 bases and J 1 base; nucleotides not matched to a gene: 5. CDR3 size: 16 residues. The CDR3 bases are TGTGCCAGCAGCTCTTCCGGGACAGGGGGCACAGATACGCAGTATTTT. It encodes CASSSSGTGGTDTQYF.

The chain couples TRBV18 to TRBJ1-2, with D tentatively TRBD1 (5 bases). V was shortened by 0 bases and J by 2 bases, with 13 bases between the two germline ends. This CDR3 comprises 16 residues. CDR1 is KGHSH and CDR2 is LQKENI in the germline V gene. The CDR3 nucleotides are TGTGCCAGCTCACCACCTTTTCTGGACACGAACTATGGCTACACCTTC. Translating gives CASSPPFLDTNYGYTF.

The chain combines TRBV5-6 with TRBJ2-7; D might be TRBD2 (5 bases). CDR3 length equals 15 residues. Trimming took 4 bases from V and 0 from J, leaving 14 bases between them. From germline, CDR1 is SGHDT and CDR2 YYEEEE. CDR3 loop: CASSISGTSSYEQYF. CDR3 DNA: TGTGCCAGCAGCATCAGCGGAACCAGCTCCTACGAGCAGTACTTC.

The rearrangement joins TRBV3-1 (or the pseudogene TRBV3-2) to TRBJ1-1; 11 nucleotides line up with TRBD1. The V gene's germline CDR1 is LGHDT and CDR2 YNNKEL (reference sequence). The CDR3 has 15 amino acids. With 4 bases clipped from V and 1 base from J, the junction kept 2 bases outside the gene matches. The CDR3 here is CASSRGTGGNTEAFF. The CDR3 DNA sequence: TGTGCCAGCAGCCGAGGGACAGGGGGGAACACTGAAGCTTTCTTT.

This rearrangement joins TRBV2 to TRBJ2-2, with a possible D match to TRBD2 (6 bases). With 9 bases removed from V and 4 bases from J, the gap between germline ends came to 15 bases. The CDR3 loop spans 14 amino acids. The V gene's germline CDR1 is SNHLY and CDR2 FYNNEI. The CDR3 loop is CARRVSGSTGELFF. The CDR3 nucleotides read TGTGCCAGGCGGGTTAGCGGAAGCACCGGGGAGCTGTTTTTT. Full variable domain (missing parts from reference TRBV2 and TRBJ2-2): EPEVTQTPSHQVTQMGQEVILRCVPISNHLYFYWYRQILGQKVEFLVSFYNNEISEKSEIFDDQFSVERPDGSNFTLKIRSTKLEDSAMYFCARRVSGSTGELFFGEGSRLTVL.

The chain has TRBV10-2 and TRBJ1-6, with 10 bases identical to TRBD1. This CDR3 is 14 amino acids long. Losses at the gene ends were 4 bases for V and 10 bases for J; bases not matched to a gene: 4. In germline, CDR1 is WSHSY, CDR2 SAAADI. CDR3 region: CASSGPDRGSPLHF. The CDR3 coding sequence is TGCGCCAGCAGTGGTCCGGACAGGGGGTCACCCCTCCACTTT.

Here the CDR3 DNA reads TGTGCCAGCAGCCTCCGAGAGGAAGCCAATCAGCCCCAGCATTTT. Residues: CASSLREEANQPQHF. V is TRBV9 and J is TRBJ1-5; D uncertain. The CDR3 contains 15 residues. Between the trimmed V and J ends, which lost 4 bases and 3 bases, there was a span of 14 bases. Germline V gene lookup returns CDR1 SGDLS and CDR2 YYNGEE.

The V call is TRBV6-2 or TRBV6-3, the J call TRBJ2-7, with D possibly TRBD1 on 6 matching bases. V was cut by 1 base and J by 2 bases, with 18 bases left in between. Germline V gene sequence: CDR1 MNHEY, CDR2 SVGEGT. The CDR3 has 17 amino acids. CDR3 amino acids: CASSYFRSPDRPYEQYF. For the CDR3, the DNA is TGTGCCAGCAGTTACTTTAGGTCTCCCGACAGGCCCTACGAGCAGTACTTC.

With respect to this clone: One junction end disagrees with the germline gene, perhaps due to a read error. The chain carries TRBV6-5 and TRBJ2-2; tentative D call: TRBD2 (6 bases). Germline values: CDR1 MNHEY, CDR2 SVGAGI. The CDR3 loop spans 14 amino acids. The CDR3 DNA follows: TGTGTCAGCCAGCGGGTACGGGGCACCGGGGAGCTGTTTTTT. Translating it yields CVSQRVRGTGELFF.

This chain connects TRBV6-2 or TRBV6-3 to TRBJ2-1; D is possibly TRBD2 (6 bases). The ends were cut back, 4 bases at V and 9 bases at J, with 16 bases in the middle. CDR1 and CDR2 from the germline V gene are MNHEY and SVGEGT. The CDR3 consists of 14 residues. CDR3 DNA: TGTGCCAGCAGTTTAGTGGGGGGAACAATTGAGCAGTTCTTC. Protein product: CASSLVGGTIEQFF.

This chain links TRBV6-5 with TRBJ2-3; D is uncertain. Trimming took 0 bases from V and 6 from J, leaving 13 bases between them. The CDR3 extends over 15 amino acids. Germline values: CDR1 MNHEY, CDR2 SVGAGI. The CDR3 reads CASSYSNQYGDTQYF. CDR3 in DNA: TGTGCCAGCAGTTACTCGAACCAATACGGGGATACGCAGTATTTT.

Here the CDR3 DNA reads TGTGCCAGTAGTATTCGGCTAGCGGGGCCCTCTGGGGCCAACGTCCTGACTTTC. Protein: CASSIRLAGPSGANVLTF. The chain is built from TRBV19 and TRBJ2-6; 9 nucleotides agree with TRBD2. After removal of 3 bases from V and 0 bases from J, the junction contained 6 bases not matched to a gene. Germline CDR1 reads LNHDA; CDR2 reads SQIVND (reference sequence). The CDR3 has 18 amino acids.

V is TRBV9 and J is TRBJ2-1; D is ambiguous. The V end was cut by 4 bases, the J end by 9 bases, with 17 bases between. In germline, CDR1 is SGDLS, CDR2 YYNGEE. The CDR3 totals 14 residues. The CDR3 nucleotides read TGTGCCAGCAGCCCCCAATACGGTACGGGTGAGCAGTTCTTC. It codes for CASSPQYGTGEQFF.

The chain has TRBV11-3 and TRBJ2-1; D gene unclear. V was pared by 1 base and J by 10 bases, with 8 bases between. The CDR3 is 12 amino acids. Germline V gene data show CDR1 as SGHNT and CDR2 as YENEEA. In DNA, the CDR3 is TGTGCCAGCAGCTTAGGGGCAGGCGAGCAGTTCTTC. Residues: CASSLGAGEQFF.

This clone was picked up a small number of times. The rearrangement links TRBV12-3 or TRBV12-4 to TRBJ1-2; a weak D match, TRBD1 (6 bases). This CDR3 has 12 residues. V was cut by 5 bases and J by 6 bases, with 10 bases left in between. The DNA of the CDR3 is TGTGCCAGCAGTCTAGGACAGAATGGCTACACCTTC. Translation gives CASSLGQNGYTF.

The chain couples TRBV3-1 (or the pseudogene TRBV3-2) to TRBJ1-2; no reliable D call. V was shortened by 0 bases and J by 5 bases, with 13 bases between the two germline ends. Germline values: CDR1 LGHDT, CDR2 YNNKEL (reference sequence). This CDR3 comprises 15 residues. CDR3 coding DNA: TGTGCCAGCAGCCAAGATCTCGGGAGAGCTTATGGCTACACCTTC. This translates into CASSQDLGRAYGYTF.

The chain combines TRBV19 with TRBJ1-3; 8 bases match TRBD1. Germline V gene data show CDR1 as LNHDA and CDR2 as SQIVND (reference sequence). J was trimmed by 2 bases and V by 7 bases; bases with no gene match: 7. The CDR3 covers 15 residues. In DNA form, the CDR3 reads TGTGCCAGTACCCGGACAGGGACCCCTGGAAACACCATATATTTT. It encodes CASTRTGTPGNTIYF.

This chain links TRBV6-5 with TRBJ1-5, with 9 bases matching TRBD1. V lost 7 bases, J lost 15 bases, and 10 bases stayed unmatched. Per germline, CDR1 MNHEY and CDR2 SVGAGI. CDR3 length: 12 residues. CDR3 amino acids: CASNTRTGVVHF. The CDR3 DNA reads TGTGCCAGCAACACACGGACAGGGGTAGTGCATTTT.

The J gene is TRBJ1-4, the V gene TRBV9, with TRBD1 matching 9 bases. V shed 3 bases and J 6 bases; nucleotides not matched to a gene: 0. CDR3 length equals 13 residues. Per germline, CDR1 SGDLS and CDR2 YYNGEE. The CDR3 nucleotides are TGTGCCAGCAGCGGACAGGGGGATGAAAAACTGTTTTTT. Its protein is CASSGQGDEKLFF.

This chain joins TRBV18 and TRBJ1-1, with 7 bases that match TRBD1. This CDR3 is 12 amino acids long. Germline CDR1 reads KGHSH; CDR2 reads LQKENI. V gave up 5 bases and J gave up 10 bases; unmatched junction bases: 7. CDR3 in amino acids: CASSDRQGGAFF. In DNA form, the CDR3 reads TGTGCCAGCTCAGACCGACAGGGAGGAGCTTTCTTT.

This CDR3 reads CASSGQNYGYTF. In DNA, the CDR3 is TGTGCCAGCAGTGGACAGAACTATGGCTACACCTTC. The V gene is TRBV28, the J gene TRBJ1-2; D may be TRBD1 (6 bases). The V end was cut by 5 bases, the J end by 2 bases, with 6 bases between. The germline V gene has CDR1 MDHEN and CDR2 SYDVKM. This CDR3 region has 12 residues.

This chain's CDR3 is CAWSPPGGYNSPLHF. The CDR3 coding sequence is TGTGCCTGGAGTCCCCCGGGGGGGTATAATTCACCCCTCCACTTT. This chain connects TRBV30 to TRBJ1-6, with D perhaps TRBD1 (5 bases). Germline assignment: CDR1 GTSNPN and CDR2 SVGIG (reference sequence). The CDR3 is 15 residues long. V lost 2 bases and J 4 bases, leaving 12 bases between the germline ends. The full variable domain, in which reference TRBV30 and TRBJ1-6 provide the parts outside the CDR3, is SQTIHQWPATLVQPVGSPLSLECTVEGTSNPNLYWYRQAAGRGLQLLFYSVGIGQISSEVPQNLSASRPQDRQFILSSKKLLLSDSGFYLCAWSPPGGYNSPLHFGNGTRLTVT.

V gene TRBV19 combines with J gene TRBJ2-2; D perhaps matches TRBD2 (7 bases). The germline V gene encodes CDR1 LNHDA and CDR2 SQIVND (reference sequence). The V gene lost 11 bases and the J gene lost 7 bases, with 20 bases spanning the gap. The CDR3 covers 14 residues. The CDR3 region is CASAFGGQGGELFF. The CDR3 DNA reads TGTGCCTCCGCTTTCGGGGGGCAGGGCGGGGAGCTGTTTTTT.

The J gene is TRBJ2-1, the V gene TRBV3-1 (or the pseudogene TRBV3-2); TRBD2 matches 8 bases. V lost 3 bases to trimming and J lost 0 bases; unmatched junction nucleotides: 7. The germline gives CDR1 LGHDT, CDR2 YNNKEL (reference sequence). The length of the CDR3 is 17 residues. The DNA of the CDR3 is TGTGCCAGCAGCCACCCCCGGGGGACTAGCTCCTACAATGAGCAGTTCTTC. Protein: CASSHPRGTSSYNEQFF.